The 11 T cell receptor beta chains given below trace back to one sample, sequenced in a study of T cells in Graves' hyperthyroidism and ophthalmopathy. RNA transcripts were the template for amplifying TCR beta CDR3 regions. TCR CDR3 regions were first amplified by RT-PCR with HTBI primers. MiXCR was run by TCRdb on the multiplex PCR reads, yielding one entry per CDR3 protein. Of approximately 600,000 distinct CDR3 sequences in the sample, 20% to 25% were seen once. Material for sequencing was blood. These TCRs come from a man aged 25-45 years with Graves' ophthalmopathy.

The rearrangement links TRBV6-1 to TRBJ2-1; no clear D. Trimming cost V 3 bases and J 5 bases, with 14 bases left between them. Per germline, CDR1 MNHNS and CDR2 SASEGT. The CDR3 runs 15 residues. CDR3 bases: TGTGCCAGCAGTGACGGACCACTTTCTAACAATGAGCAGTTCTTC. It is translated as CASSDGPLSNNEQFF.

The table lists this clonotype with many counts. The rearrangement joins TRBV28 to TRBJ2-7, with 7 bases lining up with TRBD1. Germline trimming cut 7 bases from V and 4 bases from J; bases unmatched to any gene: 4. CDR3 length equals 12 residues. The germline V gene encodes CDR1 MDHEN and CDR2 SYDVKM. In DNA form, the CDR3 reads TGTGCCAGCAACCACAGGGGTTACGAGCAGTACTTC. This sequence encodes CASNHRGYEQYF.

This sequence joins TRBV28 and TRBJ2-7, with 10 bases fitting TRBD1. This CDR3 comprises 17 residues. With 8 bases clipped from V and 0 bases from J, the junction kept 13 bases outside the gene matches. Germline V CDR1 and CDR2: MDHEN, SYDVKM. CDR3 DNA: TGTGCCAGCTCACCCTCCCCGGGACAGGGGAGCTCCTACGAGCAGTACTTC. Amino acid sequence: CASSPSPGQGSSYEQYF.

V is TRBV28 and J is TRBJ2-2; unclear D gene. The CDR3 contains 17 residues. V was clipped by 7 bases and J by 3 bases, with 21 bases between them. Germline V CDR1 and CDR2: MDHEN, SYDVKM. Here the CDR3 DNA reads TGTGCCAGCACTGAAATCTCAGGCCGCTTAGACACCGGGGAGCTGTTTTTT. It is translated as CASTEISGRLDTGELFF. Complete variable domain (other parts from reference TRBV28 and TRBJ2-2): DVKVTQSSRYLVKRTGEKVFLECVQDMDHENMFWYRQDPGLGLRLIYFSYDVKMKEKGDIPEGYSVSREKKERFSLILESASTNQTSMYLCASTEISGRLDTGELFFGEGSRLTVL.

This rearrangement joins TRBV6-5 to TRBJ1-4; 7 bases match TRBD1. After removal of 2 bases from V and 10 bases from J, the junction contained 7 bases not matched to a gene. Per germline, CDR1 MNHEY and CDR2 SVGAGI. The CDR3 covers 14 residues. CDR3 sequence: CASSYDREGGKLFF. DNA for the CDR3: TGTGCCAGCAGTTACGACAGGGAAGGCGGAAAACTGTTTTTT.

This clonotype has a handful of counts. The J gene is TRBJ2-1, the V gene TRBV6-1, with TRBD2 matching 7 bases. From germline, CDR1 is MNHNS and CDR2 SASEGT. The junction had 9 bases not matched to a gene; V was cut back by 5 bases and J by 8 bases. The length of the CDR3 is 14 residues. DNA for the CDR3: TGTGCCAGCAGTTATTCCCTGGGGGGGGATGAGCAGTTCTTC. This gives the protein CASSYSLGGDEQFF.

At least ten counts were recorded for this clonotype. This chain connects TRBV20-1 to TRBJ1-1; possibly TRBD1 for D (5 bases). Looked up from germline, CDR1 is DFQATT and CDR2 is SNEGSKA (reference sequence). The V and J ends lost 1 base and 0 bases respectively, with 21 bases between them. There are 18 residues in the CDR3. CDR3 sequence (DNA): TGCAGTGCTAGAGCCCCCGTACATGTACAGGAGCTGAACACTGAAGCTTTCTTT. The encoded protein is CSARAPVHVQELNTEAFF.

In its sample, this clonotype was seen many times. The chain recombines TRBV7-9 with TRBJ2-1; 7 nucleotides agree with TRBD2. The CDR3 has 15 residues. J gave up 8 bases and V 5 bases, and 12 bases lay outside the gene matches. Germline V CDR1 and CDR2: SEHNR, FQNEAQ (reference sequence). The CDR3 sequence: CASSPRAGVGDEQFF. For the CDR3, the DNA is TGTGCCAGCAGCCCCCGGGCGGGAGTCGGGGATGAGCAGTTCTTC.

This clonotype was observed a handful of times. This chain links TRBV20-1 with TRBJ2-2; 9 bases map to TRBD1. Germline V lookup: CDR1 DFQATT, CDR2 SNEGSKA (reference sequence). The trim removed 4 bases at V and 2 bases at J, leaving 2 bases unmatched. The length of the CDR3 is 14 residues. DNA of the CDR3: TGCAGTGCTACACAGGGGGCAAACACCGGGGAGCTGTTTTTT. As protein: CSATQGANTGELFF.

This clonotype was counted at least ten times. The chain is built from TRBV14 and TRBJ1-2; D remains unclear. The CDR3 spans 14 residues. Between the trimmed V and J ends, which lost 0 bases and 4 bases, there was a span of 9 bases. Germline CDR1 reads SGHDN; CDR2 reads FVKESK. CDR3 sequence reads: CASSQDRVSYGYTF. CDR3 nucleotide sequence: TGTGCCAGCAGCCAAGATCGAGTCAGCTATGGCTACACCTTC. The variable domain in full, with the rest retrieved from reference TRBV14 and TRBJ1-2, is EAGVTQFPSHSVIEKGQTVTLRCDPISGHDNLYWYRRVMGKEIKFLLHFVKESKQDESGMPNNRFLAERTGGTYSTLKVQPAELEDSGVYFCASSQDRVSYGYTFGSGTRLTVV.

This clonotype was recorded at least ten times. The rearrangement joins TRBV11-2 to TRBJ2-7, with 7 nucleotides matching TRBD1. This CDR3 has 15 residues. Trimming removed 6 bases from V and 0 bases from J; junction bases left unmatched: 8. Germline lookup yields CDR1 SGHAT and CDR2 FQNNGV. Written as DNA, the CDR3 is TGTGCCAGCAGACAGGACAGGACCTTCTCCTACGAGCAGTACTTC. Translating it yields CASRQDRTFSYEQYF.